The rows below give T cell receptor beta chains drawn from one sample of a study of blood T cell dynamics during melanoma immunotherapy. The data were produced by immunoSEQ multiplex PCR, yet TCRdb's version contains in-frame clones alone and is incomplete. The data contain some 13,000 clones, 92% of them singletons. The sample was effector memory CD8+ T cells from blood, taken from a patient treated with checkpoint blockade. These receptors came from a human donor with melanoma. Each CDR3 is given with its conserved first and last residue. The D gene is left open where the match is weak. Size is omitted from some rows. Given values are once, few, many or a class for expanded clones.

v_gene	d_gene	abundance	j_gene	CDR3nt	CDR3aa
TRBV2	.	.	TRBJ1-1	TGTGCCAGCAGTGACGGTCAGGGCTGGACTGAAGCTTTCTTT	CASSDGQGWTEAFF
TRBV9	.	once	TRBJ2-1	TGTGCCAGCAGCGTAGCTACCTCACCGGATGAGCAGTTCTTC	CASSVATSPDEQFF
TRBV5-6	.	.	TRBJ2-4	TGTGCCAGCAGCGCAGGGATAGCCAAAAACATTCAGTACTTC	CASSAGIAKNIQYF
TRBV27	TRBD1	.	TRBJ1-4	TGTGCCAGCACCCCCCGGGACAGCAATGAAAAACTGTTTTTT	CASTPRDSNEKLFF
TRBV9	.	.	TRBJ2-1	TGTGCCAGCAGCGTATTTGGGCTAGCGTCGAGAGGTGAGCAGTTCTTC	CASSVFGLASRGEQFF
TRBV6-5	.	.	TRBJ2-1	TGTGCCAGCAGCAGCTTGGGAGAGGATGAGCAGTTCTTC	CASSSLGEDEQFF
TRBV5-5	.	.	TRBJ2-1	TGTGCCAGCAGCCCTCTCGGAGCTGGAGAGCAGTTCTTC	CASSPLGAGEQFF
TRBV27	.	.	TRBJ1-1	TGTGCCAGCAGTTGGCAGGGAGGCACTGAAGCTTTCTTT	CASSWQGGTEAFF
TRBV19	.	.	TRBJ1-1	TGTGCCAGTAGTATCCGACAGATCAACACTGAAGCTTTCTTT	CASSIRQINTEAFF
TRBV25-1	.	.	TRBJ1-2	TGTGCCACCTTCGCAGGGGACTATGGCTACACCTTC	CATFAGDYGYTF
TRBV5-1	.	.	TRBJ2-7	TGCGCCAGCAGATTGGAAGGGCACGAGCAGTACTTC	CASRLEGHEQYF
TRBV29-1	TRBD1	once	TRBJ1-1	TGCAGCGCTTCCGGGACAGATGGTCAGGGCACTGAAGCTTTCTTT	CSASGTDGQGTEAFF
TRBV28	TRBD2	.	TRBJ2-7	TGTGCCAGCAGTTGGTCGACTAGCGGGAGTCTCACCAATTACGAGCAGTACTTC	CASSWSTSGSLTNYEQYF
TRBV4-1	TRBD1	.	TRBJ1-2	TGCGCCAGCAGCCCGGGGACAGGAGAGGGGGGCTATGGCTACACCTTC	CASSPGTGEGGYGYTF
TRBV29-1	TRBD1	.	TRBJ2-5	TGCAGCGTGGAGGACAGGGAAGAGACCCAGTACTTC	CSVEDREETQYF
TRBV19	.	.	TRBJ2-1	TGTGCCAGTAGTATAGGAGGTAATGAGCAGTTCTTC	CASSIGGNEQFF
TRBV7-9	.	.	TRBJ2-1	TGTGCCAGCAGTCCCACTGGGTATGAGCAGTTCTTC	CASSPTGYEQFF
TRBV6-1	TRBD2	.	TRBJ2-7	TGTGCCAGCAGTGAGGGCGGGGGACCCTACGAGCAGTACTTC	CASSEGGGPYEQYF
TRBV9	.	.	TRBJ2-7	TGTGCCAGCAGCGTAGGAAGGACGGGCTACGAGCAGTACTTC	CASSVGRTGYEQYF
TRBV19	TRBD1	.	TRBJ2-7	TGTGCCAGTAGTACAGGGGGATTTTCCTACGAGCAGTACTTC	CASSTGGFSYEQYF
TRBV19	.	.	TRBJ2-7	TGTGCCAGTAGGGGGTCGTACTCCTACGAGCAGTACTTC	CASRGSYSYEQYF
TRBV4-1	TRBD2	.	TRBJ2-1	TGCGCCAGCAGCCCTGCGGGGGGCTACAATGAGCAGTTCTTC	CASSPAGGYNEQFF
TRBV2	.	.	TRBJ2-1	TGTGCCAGCAGTGAAGATGGGAGCTCCTACAATGAGCAGTTCTTC	CASSEDGSSYNEQFF